This T cell receptor (beta chain) was identified in a study of shared clonotypes between healthy human individuals. Repertoires were generated with immunoSEQ multiplex PCR, while TCRdb's copy carries only in-frame clones and drops some. The table shows 200,000 to 250,000 clones, with just over 65% occurring only once. The table lists this clone with many counts. The TCR was taken from a man under 40 in good health. The specimen was memory CD4+ T cells sorted from blood. The sample's subset: CD45RA-negative fraction.

For the CDR3, the DNA is TGTGCCAGCAGTGGGGCAGAACCTCAGCCCCAGCATTTT. Translating it yields CASSGAEPQPQHF. V gene TRBV2 combines with J gene TRBJ1-5; D not certain. The CDR3 extends over 13 amino acids. The V end was cut by 4 bases, the J end by 6 bases, with 10 bases between. Germline V lookup: CDR1 SNHLY, CDR2 FYNNEI.